This is a list of T cell receptor beta chains from one sample in a study of CD8 T cells in ankylosing spondylitis. TCRdb re-called the 5' RACE reads with MiXCR, one entry per CDR3 protein. The sample includes roughly 150,000 distinct CDR3 sequences, about 7% seen only once; the top ten take around an eighth. Sequencing was carried out using blood, either unsorted or a sorted T cell fraction (not recorded which). The source is a female donor with ankylosing spondylitis or in good health (not recorded which). The CDR3 runs from the conserved cysteine through the conserved F or W. The D gene is left open where the match is weak. A clone size is listed for some rows: how often the clone was seen (once, few, many), or a class if it is expanded.

d_gene: .; j_gene: TRBJ1-3; v_gene: TRBV30; abundance: many; CDR3nt: TGTGCCTGGAGGAGGGGTTGGGACACCATATATTTT; CDR3aa: CAWRRGWDTIYF
d_gene: .; j_gene: TRBJ1-2; v_gene: TRBV29-1; abundance: many; CDR3nt: TGCAGCGTTGGACAGATCTATGGCTACACCTTC; CDR3aa: CSVGQIYGYTF
d_gene: TRBD1; j_gene: TRBJ2-6; v_gene: TRBV25-1; abundance: many; CDR3nt: TGTGCCAGCAGTGAAGCCGGGACAGGGGGCTATAGGGCCAACGTCCTGACTTTC; CDR3aa: CASSEAGTGGYRANVLTF
d_gene: TRBD1; j_gene: TRBJ2-7; v_gene: TRBV11-2; abundance: .; CDR3nt: TGTGCCAGCAGCTTGTCCGGGACAGCCACCTACGAGCAGTACTTC; CDR3aa: CASSLSGTATYEQYF
d_gene: .; j_gene: TRBJ2-1; v_gene: TRBV25-1; abundance: many; CDR3nt: TGTGCCAGCAGTGATACGGGACTGATGAACAATGAGCAGTTCTTC; CDR3aa: CASSDTGLMNNEQFF
d_gene: .; j_gene: TRBJ2-7; v_gene: TRBV5-5; abundance: many; CDR3nt: TGTGCCAGCAGCTTGCCAGGAGTCTACTTGGAGCAGTACTTC; CDR3aa: CASSLPGVYLEQYF
d_gene: .; j_gene: TRBJ1-6; v_gene: TRBV3-1; abundance: many; CDR3nt: TGTGCCAGCAGCCAAGATGGTGCGGGGATCGCACCCCTCCACTTT; CDR3aa: CASSQDGAGIAPLHF
d_gene: .; j_gene: TRBJ2-1; v_gene: TRBV20-1; abundance: many; CDR3nt: TGCAGTGCTAGTGGGGGCGCAGGGTCCTACAATGAGCAGTTCTTC; CDR3aa: CSASGGAGSYNEQFF
d_gene: .; j_gene: TRBJ1-1; v_gene: TRBV5-6; abundance: many; CDR3nt: TGTGCCAGCAGCTCAGCTCGAATTGCGGCGTCTATTACTGAAGCTTTCTTT; CDR3aa: CASSSARIAASITEAFF
d_gene: .; j_gene: TRBJ1-1; v_gene: TRBV5-1; abundance: few; CDR3nt: TGCGCCAGCAGCTTGGGCGGAGGGCGGGGTGAAGCTTTCTTT; CDR3aa: CASSLGGGRGEAFF
d_gene: .; j_gene: TRBJ2-1; v_gene: TRBV6-2/TRBV6-3; abundance: many; CDR3nt: TGTGCCAGCAGTTACCGGGCGGGGAGCCCCTACAATGAGCAGTTCTTC; CDR3aa: CASSYRAGSPYNEQFF
d_gene: .; j_gene: TRBJ2-3; v_gene: TRBV4-3; abundance: .; CDR3nt: TGCGCCAGCAGCCAAGACTTCCTCGGAAGCACAGATACGCAGTATTTT; CDR3aa: CASSQDFLGSTDTQYF
d_gene: .; j_gene: TRBJ2-1; v_gene: TRBV5-1; abundance: few; CDR3nt: TGCGCCAGCAGCTTGATGGGGAGATACAATGAGCAGTTCTTC; CDR3aa: CASSLMGRYNEQFF
d_gene: TRBD1; j_gene: TRBJ1-4; v_gene: TRBV4-3; abundance: many; CDR3nt: TGCGCCAGCAGCCTGAATCCGGGACAGGGGGAAAAACTGTTTTTT; CDR3aa: CASSLNPGQGEKLFF
d_gene: .; j_gene: TRBJ2-5; v_gene: TRBV7-9; abundance: .; CDR3nt: TGTGCCAGCAGCTTACGGGGTCTAGAGACCCAGTACTTC; CDR3aa: CASSLRGLETQYF
d_gene: TRBD2; j_gene: TRBJ2-1; v_gene: TRBV6-6; abundance: many; CDR3nt: TGTGCCAGCACCCGACTAGCAGACAATGAGCAGTTCTTC; CDR3aa: CASTRLADNEQFF
d_gene: .; j_gene: TRBJ2-1; v_gene: TRBV5-1; abundance: few; CDR3nt: TGCGCCAGCAGCTTACAGTACAATGAGCAGTTCTTC; CDR3aa: CASSLQYNEQFF
d_gene: TRBD1; j_gene: TRBJ1-2; v_gene: TRBV7-9; abundance: few; CDR3nt: TGTGCCAGCAGCGTACCCCGACAGGGGGACTATGGCTACACCTTC; CDR3aa: CASSVPRQGDYGYTF
d_gene: .; j_gene: TRBJ2-2; v_gene: TRBV2; abundance: few; CDR3nt: TGTGCCAGCAGTCCTCGACAGGGAGGGAACGGGGAGCTGTTTTTT; CDR3aa: CASSPRQGGNGELFF
d_gene: .; j_gene: TRBJ2-5; v_gene: TRBV6-1; abundance: many; CDR3nt: TGTGCCAGCAGTAGACGGACATTACCGACGGAGACCCAGTACTTC; CDR3aa: CASSRRTLPTETQYF
d_gene: .; j_gene: TRBJ2-7; v_gene: TRBV5-1; abundance: many; CDR3nt: TGCGCCAGCAGCTTGGTGATCCAGGGCTCCTACGAGCAGTACTTC; CDR3aa: CASSLVIQGSYEQYF
d_gene: .; j_gene: TRBJ2-3; v_gene: TRBV9; abundance: many; CDR3nt: TGTGCCAGCGGGGTTGAGCCTAGCACAGATACGCAGTATTTT; CDR3aa: CASGVEPSTDTQYF
d_gene: TRBD1; j_gene: TRBJ1-1; v_gene: TRBV20-1; abundance: many; CDR3nt: TGCAGTGCTAGTAGGGGACAGGGACTTGGGGAAGCTTTCTTT; CDR3aa: CSASRGQGLGEAFF
d_gene: .; j_gene: TRBJ1-2; v_gene: TRBV6-2/TRBV6-3; abundance: .; CDR3nt: TGTGCCAGCCGGGCCCCCTATGGCTACACCTTC; CDR3aa: CASRAPYGYTF
d_gene: .; j_gene: TRBJ2-3; v_gene: TRBV12-3/TRBV12-4; abundance: many; CDR3nt: TGTGCCAGCAGTCCATCCAGCACAGATACGCAGTATTTT; CDR3aa: CASSPSSTDTQYF
d_gene: .; j_gene: TRBJ2-3; v_gene: TRBV3-1; abundance: many; CDR3nt: TGTGCCAGCAGCCGGGGACCCTCTGATACGCAGTATTTT; CDR3aa: CASSRGPSDTQYF
d_gene: .; j_gene: TRBJ2-3; v_gene: TRBV7-2; abundance: many; CDR3nt: TGTGCCAGCAGCCCACTCCCGGGGGATACGCAGTATTTT; CDR3aa: CASSPLPGDTQYF
d_gene: TRBD1; j_gene: TRBJ2-7; v_gene: TRBV6-1; abundance: many; CDR3nt: TGTGCCAGCAGTGATCGAAGGACAGGGGACGACGAGCAGTACTTC; CDR3aa: CASSDRRTGDDEQYF
d_gene: .; j_gene: TRBJ2-5; v_gene: TRBV11-2; abundance: many; CDR3nt: TGTGCCAGCAGCTCGGGACACATACAAGAGACCCAGTACTTC; CDR3aa: CASSSGHIQETQYF
d_gene: .; j_gene: TRBJ1-1; v_gene: TRBV19; abundance: .; CDR3nt: TGTGCCAGCGGGACAACCGCGAACACTGAAGCTTTCTTT; CDR3aa: CASGTTANTEAFF
d_gene: TRBD2; j_gene: TRBJ2-1; v_gene: TRBV5-1; abundance: few; CDR3nt: TGCGCCAGCAGCTATAGCGGGGGGGCCTACAATGAGCAGTTCTTC; CDR3aa: CASSYSGGAYNEQFF